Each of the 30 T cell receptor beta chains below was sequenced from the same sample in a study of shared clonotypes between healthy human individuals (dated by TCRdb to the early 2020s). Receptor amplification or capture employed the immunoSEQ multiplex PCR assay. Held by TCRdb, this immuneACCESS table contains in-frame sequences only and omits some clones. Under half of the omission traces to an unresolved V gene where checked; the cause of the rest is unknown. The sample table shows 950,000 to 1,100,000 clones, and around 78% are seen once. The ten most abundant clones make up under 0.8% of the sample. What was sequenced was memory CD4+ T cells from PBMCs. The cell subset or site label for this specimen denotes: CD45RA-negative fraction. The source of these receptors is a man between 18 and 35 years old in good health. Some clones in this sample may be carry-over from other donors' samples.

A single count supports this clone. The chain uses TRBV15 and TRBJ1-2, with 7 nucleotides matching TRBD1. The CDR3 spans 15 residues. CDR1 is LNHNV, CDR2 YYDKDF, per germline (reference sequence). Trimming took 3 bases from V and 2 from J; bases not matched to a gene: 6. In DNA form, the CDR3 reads TGTGCCACCAGCAGCGGGAGGGGGCGCAACTATGGCTACACCTTC. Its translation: CATSSGRGRNYGYTF.

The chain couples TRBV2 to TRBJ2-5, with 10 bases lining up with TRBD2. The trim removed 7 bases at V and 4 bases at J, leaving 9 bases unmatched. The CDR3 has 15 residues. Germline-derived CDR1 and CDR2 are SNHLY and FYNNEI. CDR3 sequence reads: CASKTSGNTGETQYF. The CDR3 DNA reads TGTGCCAGCAAAACTAGCGGGAATACGGGAGAGACCCAGTACTTC.

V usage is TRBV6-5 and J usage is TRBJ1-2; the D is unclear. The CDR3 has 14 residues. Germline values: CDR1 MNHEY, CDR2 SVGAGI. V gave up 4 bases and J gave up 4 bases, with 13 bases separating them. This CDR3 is CASSSGRGGYGYTF. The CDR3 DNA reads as TGTGCCAGCAGTTCGGGCCGCGGTGGCTATGGCTACACCTTC.

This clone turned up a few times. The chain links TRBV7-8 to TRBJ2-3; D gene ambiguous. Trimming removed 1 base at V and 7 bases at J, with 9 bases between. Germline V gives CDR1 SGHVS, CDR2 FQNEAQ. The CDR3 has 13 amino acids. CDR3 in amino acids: CASSLVQTNTQYF. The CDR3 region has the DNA TGTGCCAGCAGCTTAGTCCAGACGAATACGCAGTATTTT.

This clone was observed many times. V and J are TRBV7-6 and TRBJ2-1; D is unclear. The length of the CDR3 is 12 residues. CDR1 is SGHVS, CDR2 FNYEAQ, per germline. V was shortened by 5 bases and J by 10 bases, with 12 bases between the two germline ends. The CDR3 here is CASSPALGEQFF. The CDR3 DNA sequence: TGTGCCAGCAGCCCAGCTCTGGGGGAGCAGTTCTTC.

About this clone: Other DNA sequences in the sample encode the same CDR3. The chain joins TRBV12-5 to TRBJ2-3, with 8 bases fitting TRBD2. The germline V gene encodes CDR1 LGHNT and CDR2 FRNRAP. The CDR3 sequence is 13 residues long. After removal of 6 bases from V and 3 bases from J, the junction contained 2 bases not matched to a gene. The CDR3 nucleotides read TGTGCTAGTGGCGCTAGCGGGACAGATACGCAGTATTTT. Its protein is CASGASGTDTQYF.

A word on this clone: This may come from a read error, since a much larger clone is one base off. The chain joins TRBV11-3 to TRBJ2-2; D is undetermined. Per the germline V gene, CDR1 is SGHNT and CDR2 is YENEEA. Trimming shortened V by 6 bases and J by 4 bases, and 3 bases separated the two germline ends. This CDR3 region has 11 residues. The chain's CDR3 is CASRGTGELFF. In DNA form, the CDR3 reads TGTGCCAGCAGGGGCACCGGGGAGCTGTTTTTT. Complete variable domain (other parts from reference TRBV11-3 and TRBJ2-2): EAGVVQSPRYKIIEKKQPVAFWCNPISGHNTLYWYLQNLGQGPELLIRYENEEAVDDSQLPKDRFSAERLKGVDSTLKIQPAELGDSAVYLCASRGTGELFFGEGSRLTVL.

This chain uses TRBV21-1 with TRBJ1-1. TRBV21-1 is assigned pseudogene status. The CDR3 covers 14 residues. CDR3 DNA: TGTGCCAGCAGCACCGGACCAGGGAACACTGAAGCTTTCTTT. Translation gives CASSTGPGNTEAFF.

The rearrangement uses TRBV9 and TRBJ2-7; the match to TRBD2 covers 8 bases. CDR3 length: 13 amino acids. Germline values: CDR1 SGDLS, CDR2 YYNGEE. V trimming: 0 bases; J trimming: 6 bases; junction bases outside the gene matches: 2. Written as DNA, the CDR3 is TGTGCCAGCAGCGTAGAGGGGACTAGCGAGCAGTACTTC. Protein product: CASSVEGTSEQYF.

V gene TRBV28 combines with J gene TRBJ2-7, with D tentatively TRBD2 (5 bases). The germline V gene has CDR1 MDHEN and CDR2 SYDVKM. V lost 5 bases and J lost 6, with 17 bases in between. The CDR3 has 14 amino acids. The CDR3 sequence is CASSPGTGRIEQYF. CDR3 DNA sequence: TGTGCCAGCAGTCCTGGAACGGGGAGAATCGAGCAGTACTTC.

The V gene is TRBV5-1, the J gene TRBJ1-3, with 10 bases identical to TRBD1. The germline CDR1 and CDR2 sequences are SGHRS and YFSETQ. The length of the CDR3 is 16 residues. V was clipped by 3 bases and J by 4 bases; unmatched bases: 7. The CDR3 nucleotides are TGCGCCAGCAGCTGGAAGACAGGGGGCTCAGGAAACACCATATATTTT. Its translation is CASSWKTGGSGNTIYF.

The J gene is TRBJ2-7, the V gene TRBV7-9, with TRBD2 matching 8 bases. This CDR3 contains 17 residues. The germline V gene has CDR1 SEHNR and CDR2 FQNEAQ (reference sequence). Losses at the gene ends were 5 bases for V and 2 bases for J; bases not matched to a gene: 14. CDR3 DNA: TGTGCCAGCAGCGCGCAAATAGCGGGACAAACTCCCTACGAGCAGTACTTC. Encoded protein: CASSAQIAGQTPYEQYF.

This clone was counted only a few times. CDR3 loop: CASSLDKSGPLFF. The CDR3 region has the DNA TGTGCCAGCAGCTTGGATAAGTCCGGACCGTTGTTCTTC. The gene calls are TRBV5-8 and TRBJ2-1, with no clear D. CDR3 length: 13 amino acids. Germline V gene lookup returns CDR1 SGHTS and CDR2 YDEGEE. V was clipped by 0 bases and J by 15 bases, with 16 bases between them.

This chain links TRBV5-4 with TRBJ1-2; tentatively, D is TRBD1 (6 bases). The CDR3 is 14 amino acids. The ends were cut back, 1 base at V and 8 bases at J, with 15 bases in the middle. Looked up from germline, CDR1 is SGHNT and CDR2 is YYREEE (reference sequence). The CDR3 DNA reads TGTGCCAGCAGCTTGAGGGGGGGCGGCCGGGGCTACACCTTC. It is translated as CASSLRGGGRGYTF.

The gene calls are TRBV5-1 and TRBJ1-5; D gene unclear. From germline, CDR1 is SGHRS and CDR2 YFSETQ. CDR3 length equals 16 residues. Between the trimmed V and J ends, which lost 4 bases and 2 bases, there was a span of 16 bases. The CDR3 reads CASSPEGNGGNQPQHF. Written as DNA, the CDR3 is TGCGCCAGCAGCCCGGAGGGCAACGGGGGCAATCAGCCCCAGCATTTT.

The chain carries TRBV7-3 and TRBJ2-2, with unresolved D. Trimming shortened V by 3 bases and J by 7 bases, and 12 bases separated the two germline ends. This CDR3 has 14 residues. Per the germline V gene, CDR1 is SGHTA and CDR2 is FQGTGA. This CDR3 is CASSFRAAFGELFF. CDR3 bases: TGTGCCAGCAGCTTTCGGGCAGCCTTCGGGGAGCTGTTTTTT.

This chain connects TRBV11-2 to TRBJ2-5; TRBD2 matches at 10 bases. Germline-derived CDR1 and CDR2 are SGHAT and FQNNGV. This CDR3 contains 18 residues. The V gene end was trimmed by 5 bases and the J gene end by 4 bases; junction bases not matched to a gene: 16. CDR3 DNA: TGTGCCAGCAGCGCCTTAGCGGGAGGCGTCGGCTCTCGAGAGACCCAGTACTTC. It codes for CASSALAGGVGSRETQYF.

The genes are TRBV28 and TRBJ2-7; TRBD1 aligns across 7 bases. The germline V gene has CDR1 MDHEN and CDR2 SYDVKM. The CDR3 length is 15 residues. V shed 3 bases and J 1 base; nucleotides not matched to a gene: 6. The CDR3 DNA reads TGTGCCAGCAGTTTCCCCGGGGACAGTTCCTACGAGCAGTACTTC. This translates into CASSFPGDSSYEQYF. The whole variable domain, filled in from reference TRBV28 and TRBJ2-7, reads DVKVTQSSRYLVKRTGEKVFLECVQDMDHENMFWYRQDPGLGLRLIYFSYDVKMKEKGDIPEGYSVSREKKERFSLILESASTNQTSMYLCASSFPGDSSYEQYFGPGTRLTVT.

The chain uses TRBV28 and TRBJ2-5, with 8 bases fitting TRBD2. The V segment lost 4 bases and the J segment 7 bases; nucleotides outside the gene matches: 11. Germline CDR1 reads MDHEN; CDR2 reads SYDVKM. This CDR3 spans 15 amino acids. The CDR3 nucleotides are TGTGCCAGCAGTTCCCCAGCGGGAGAATCGGGGACCCAGTACTTC. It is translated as CASSSPAGESGTQYF.

The CDR3 spells CAISESRTSGSGNEQFF. CDR3 coding DNA: TGTGCCATCAGTGAGTCCCGGACTAGCGGGAGTGGGAATGAGCAGTTCTTC. V and J are TRBV10-3 and TRBJ2-1; TRBD2 matches at 13 bases. Germline lookup yields CDR1 ENHRY and CDR2 SYGVKD. This CDR3 contains 17 residues. The junction had 6 bases not matched to a gene; V was cut back by 0 bases and J by 7 bases.

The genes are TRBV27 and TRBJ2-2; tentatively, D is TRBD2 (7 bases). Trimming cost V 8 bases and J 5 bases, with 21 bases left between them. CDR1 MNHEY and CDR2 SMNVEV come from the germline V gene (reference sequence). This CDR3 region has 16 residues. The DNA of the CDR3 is TGTGCCAGCGGCGGGGGCCCTAGCGCGCCGACCGGGGAGCTGTTTTTT. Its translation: CASGGGPSAPTGELFF.

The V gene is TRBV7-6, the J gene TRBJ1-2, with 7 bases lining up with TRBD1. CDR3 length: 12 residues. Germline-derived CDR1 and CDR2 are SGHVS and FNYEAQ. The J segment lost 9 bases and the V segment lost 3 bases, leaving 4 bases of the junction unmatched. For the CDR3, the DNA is TGTGCCAGCAGCTTGGGGACAGCGAGCTACACCTTC. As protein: CASSLGTASYTF.

CDR3 loop: CASSYRSSNEKLFF. As DNA, the CDR3 is TGTGCCAGCAGCTACAGATCATCTAATGAAAAACTGTTTTTT. The J gene is TRBJ1-4, the V gene TRBV7-9; no clear D. CDR3 length: 14 amino acids. V was clipped by 4 bases and J by 3 bases, with 9 bases between them. Germline CDR1 and CDR2: SEHNR and FQNEAQ (reference sequence).

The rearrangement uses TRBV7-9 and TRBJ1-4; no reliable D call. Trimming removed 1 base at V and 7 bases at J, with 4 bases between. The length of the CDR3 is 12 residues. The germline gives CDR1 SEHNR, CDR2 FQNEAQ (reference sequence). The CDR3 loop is CASSLVTEKLFF. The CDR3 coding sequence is TGTGCCAGCAGCTTAGTGACTGAAAAACTGTTTTTT.

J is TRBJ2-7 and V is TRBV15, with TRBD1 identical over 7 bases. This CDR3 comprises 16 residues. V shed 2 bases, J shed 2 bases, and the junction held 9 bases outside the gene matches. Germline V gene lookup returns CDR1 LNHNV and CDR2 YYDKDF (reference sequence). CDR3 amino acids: CATSRKLTGIPYEQYF. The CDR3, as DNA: TGTGCCACCAGCAGAAAGTTGACAGGGATACCCTACGAGCAGTACTTC.

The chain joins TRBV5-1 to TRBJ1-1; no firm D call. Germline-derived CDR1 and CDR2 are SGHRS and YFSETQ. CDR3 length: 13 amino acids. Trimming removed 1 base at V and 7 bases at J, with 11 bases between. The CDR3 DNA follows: TGCGCCAGCAGCTTGTTCGAGGGCAGTGAAGCTTTCTTT. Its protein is CASSLFEGSEAFF.

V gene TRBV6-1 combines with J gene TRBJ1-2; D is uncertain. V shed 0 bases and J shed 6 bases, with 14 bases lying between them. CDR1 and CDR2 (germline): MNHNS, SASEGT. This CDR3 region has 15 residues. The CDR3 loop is CASSEALMWGDGYTF. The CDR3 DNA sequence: TGTGCCAGCAGTGAAGCGCTTATGTGGGGAGATGGCTACACCTTC.

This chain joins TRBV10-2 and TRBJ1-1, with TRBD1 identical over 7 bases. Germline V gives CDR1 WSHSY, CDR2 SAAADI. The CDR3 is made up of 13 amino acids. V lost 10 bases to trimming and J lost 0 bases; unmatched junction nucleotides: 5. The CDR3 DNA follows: TGCGCCACCGAAGGGGGCATGAACACTGAAGCTTTCTTT. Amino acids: CATEGGMNTEAFF.

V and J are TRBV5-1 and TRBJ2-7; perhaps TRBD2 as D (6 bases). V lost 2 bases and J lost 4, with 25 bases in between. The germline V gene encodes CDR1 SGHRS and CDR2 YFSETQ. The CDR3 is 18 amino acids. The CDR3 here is CASSLQTTRTGESYEQYF. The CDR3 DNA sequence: TGCGCCAGCAGCTTACAAACGACTAGAACGGGGGAATCATACGAGCAGTACTTC.

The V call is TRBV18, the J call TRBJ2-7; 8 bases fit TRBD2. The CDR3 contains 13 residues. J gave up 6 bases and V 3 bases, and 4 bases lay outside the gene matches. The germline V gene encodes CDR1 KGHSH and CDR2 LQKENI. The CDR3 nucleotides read TGTGCCAGCTCACCGGGACTAGAGTTCGAGCAGTACTTC. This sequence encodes CASSPGLEFEQYF.